The clone carrying this T cell receptor (beta chain) was detected ten times or more. Its antigen is unknown. The record originates from a study of glioma-infiltrating T cells. General study results and limits: Non-neoplastic patients had below-expected tissue-blood divergence, while all gliomas exceeded expectation.

The ends lost 0 bases at V and 4 bases at J; junction bases unmatched: 8. The CDR3 extends over 16 amino acids. Germline CDR1 is DFQATT and CDR2 is SNEGSKA (reference sequence). TCR alpha and beta CDR3 regions were amplified from RNA using iRepertoire nested multiplex PCR. For one-step reverse transcription and amplification, roughly 85-450 ng of tissue mRNA or PBMC total RNA was used. TCRdb reanalysed the multiplex PCR reads using MiXCR and keeps one entry per CDR3 protein. The sample includes under 200,000 distinct CDR3 sequences, roughly a third of them seen just once. This sequence joins TRBV20-1 and TRBJ2-1; 8 nucleotides agree with TRBD2. The clonotype was recovered from a human donor with low-grade glioma or glioblastoma, undergoing nonglioma brain surgery, or in good health (not recorded which). Input material: glioma tissue, nonneoplastic brain tissue, or PBMCs (not recorded which). Here the CDR3 reads CSARDASGSEYNEQFF. DNA of the CDR3: TGCAGTGCTAGAGACGCGAGCGGGAGCGAATACAATGAGCAGTTCTTC.